A selection of T cell receptor beta chains follows, all from one sample in a study of blood T cell repertoires in COVID-19. Sequencing was performed with immunoSEQ multiplex PCR; in TCRdb, only in-frame clones are kept and a portion is missing. The sample lists about 220,000 clones; 65% to 85% were seen once. Material: PBMCs or T cells enriched from blood (not recorded which). All receptors derive from a woman aged 55-75 years who had recovered from COVID-19. CDR3s include the opening cysteine and the closing phenylalanine or tryptophan. Fields, in order: V gene, J gene, D gene, clone size, CDR3 protein, CDR3 DNA. A D gene is named only where the DNA matches it firmly. Some rows have no size entry. The others give once, few or many, or a class for an expanded clone.

>TRBV14|TRBJ1-4|TRBD1|NA
CASSPRQGGEKLFF
TGTGCCAGCAGCCCCAGACAGGGAGGTGAAAAACTGTTTTTT
>TRBV10-3|TRBJ2-5|NA|NA
CATDPEGTQIQETQYF
TGTGCCACCGACCCGGAGGGCACTCAAATTCAAGAGACCCAGTACTTC
>TRBV7-3|TRBJ1-3|NA|NA
CASSLNLGNTIYF
TGTGCCAGCAGCTTAAATCTCGGAAACACCATATATTTT
>TRBV7-9|TRBJ1-1|NA|NA
CASSLIRVPEAFF
TGTGCCAGCAGCTTAATCAGGGTCCCTGAAGCTTTCTTT
>TRBV5-1|TRBJ1-5|NA|NA
CASSLGGSSYQPQHF
TGCGCCAGCAGCTTGGGCGGCAGCTCGTATCAGCCCCAGCATTTT
>TRBV19|TRBJ2-3|NA|once
CASSRSGENTQYF
TGTGCCAGTAGTAGATCAGGGGAGAATACGCAGTATTTT
>TRBV25-1|TRBJ2-7|NA|once
CASSARGYEQYF
TGTGCCAGCAGTGCTCGGGGCTACGAGCAGTACTTC
>TRBV6-5|TRBJ2-5|NA|NA
CASSNRLGGQETQYF
TGTGCCAGCAGCAACAGACTAGGAGGGCAAGAGACCCAGTACTTC
>TRBV7-9|TRBJ2-7|TRBD1|NA
CASSSLTGDYEQYF
TGTGCCAGCAGCTCCCTGACAGGGGACTACGAGCAGTACTTC
>TRBV2|TRBJ1-2|NA|NA
CAIAAAGNYGYTF
TGTGCCATCGCGGCCGCTGGGAACTATGGCTACACCTTC
>TRBV18|TRBJ1-4|TRBD1|few
CASSPQGGHNEKLFF
TGTGCCAGCTCACCACAAGGGGGCCATAATGAAAAACTGTTTTTT
>TRBV7-2|TRBJ1-2|TRBD1|NA
CASSPWTGTNYGYTF
TGTGCCAGCAGCCCCTGGACAGGGACCAACTATGGCTACACCTTC
>TRBV19|TRBJ1-4|TRBD1|NA
CASSGGQGYEKLFF
TGTGCCAGTAGTGGGGGACAGGGATATGAAAAACTGTTTTTT
>TRBV5-1|TRBJ2-2|TRBD1|NA
CASSFPDRGQGMSTGELFF
TGCGCCAGCAGCTTTCCCGACCGAGGACAGGGGATGAGCACCGGGGAGCTGTTTTTT
>TRBV14|TRBJ1-1|NA|NA
CASSQTTGLNTEAFF
TGTGCCAGCAGCCAAACTACAGGGCTGAACACTGAAGCTTTCTTT
>TRBV12-3/TRBV12-4|TRBJ2-5|TRBD2|NA
CASSPAGTSVYF
TGTGCCAGCAGTCCAGCGGGGACTAGCGTGTACTTC
>TRBV11-2|TRBJ1-5|NA|NA
CASSSQGNNQPQHF
TGTGCCAGCAGCTCACAGGGAAACAATCAGCCCCAGCATTTT
>TRBV27|TRBJ2-3|NA|NA
CASGSFFTDTQYF
TGTGCCAGTGGGAGTTTTTTCACAGATACGCAGTATTTT
>TRBV27|TRBJ2-5|TRBD1|NA
CASSPDRVVGGETQYF
TGTGCCAGCAGTCCAGACAGGGTAGTCGGTGGAGAGACCCAGTACTTC
>TRBV6-5|TRBJ1-5|NA|NA
CASRGSGGSNQPQHF
TGTGCCAGCAGGGGAAGCGGGGGCAGCAATCAGCCCCAGCATTTT
>TRBV5-1|TRBJ2-7|NA|NA
CASRGGGGPGEQYF
TGCGCCAGCAGAGGGGGGGGAGGGCCAGGGGAGCAGTACTTC
>TRBV24-1|TRBJ2-2|NA|once
CATSDTLQGAGELFF
TGTGCCACCAGTGACACACTACAGGGTGCCGGGGAGCTGTTTTTT
>TRBV5-6|TRBJ2-7|TRBD2|few
CASSVGLAPAYEQYF
TGTGCCAGCAGCGTTGGACTAGCGCCCGCCTACGAGCAGTACTTC
>TRBV2|TRBJ1-5|TRBD1|few
CASSDRGPQPQHF
TGTGCCAGCAGTGACAGGGGGCCTCAGCCCCAGCATTTT
>TRBV28|TRBJ2-7|NA|NA
CASSVSSYEQYF
TGTGCCAGCAGTGTTAGCTCCTACGAGCAGTACTTC
>TRBV4-2|TRBJ1-1|TRBD1|NA
CASSHARTGRHNTEAFF
TGTGCCAGCAGCCATGCCCGGACAGGTAGACATAACACTGAAGCTTTCTTT
>TRBV29-1|TRBJ1-1|TRBD1|once
CSVEGGSGQVSTEAFF
TGCAGCGTTGAAGGGGGAAGTGGACAGGTGAGCACTGAAGCTTTCTTT
>TRBV7-9|TRBJ1-6|NA|few
CASSYQGRNSPLHF
TGTGCCAGCAGCTATCAGGGGCGGAATTCACCCCTCCACTTT
>TRBV2|TRBJ1-5|NA|few
CASSWTLNQPQHF
TGTGCCAGCAGTTGGACACTTAATCAGCCCCAGCATTTT
>TRBV5-8|TRBJ2-1|TRBD2|NA
CASSAGLAGEIEQFF
TGTGCCAGCAGCGCCGGACTAGCGGGAGAGATTGAGCAGTTCTTC
>TRBV5-6|TRBJ1-2|NA|once
CASSLGATNYYGYTF
TGTGCCAGCAGCTTGGGGGCGACGAATTACTATGGCTACACCTTC
>TRBV12-3/TRBV12-4|TRBJ1-6|NA|NA
CASSLQFRALHF
TGTGCCAGCAGTTTACAATTCAGGGCCCTCCACTTT
>TRBV7-6|TRBJ2-1|TRBD2|NA
CASSLASGERHNEQFF
TGTGCCAGCAGCTTAGCTAGCGGGGAGCGTCACAATGAGCAGTTCTTC
>TRBV3-1/TRBV3-2|TRBJ2-7|NA|many
CASSLRQSYEQYF
TGTGCCAGCAGCCTTCGACAGTCCTACGAGCAGTACTTC
>TRBV2|TRBJ2-1|TRBD1|NA
CASSPDRGSFGEQFF
TGTGCCAGCAGCCCTGACAGGGGATCTTTCGGGGAGCAGTTCTTC
>TRBV19|TRBJ2-7|NA|NA
CASSIRWRGAAYEQYF
TGTGCCAGTAGTATTAGGTGGCGGGGAGCCGCCTACGAGCAGTACTTC
>TRBV19|TRBJ1-5|NA|NA
CASTTGNSNQPQHF
TGTGCCAGTACTACAGGTAATAGCAATCAGCCCCAGCATTTT
>TRBV3-1/TRBV3-2|TRBJ2-2|NA|NA
CASSLRGAGGELFF
TGTGCCAGCAGCCTCCGCGGGGCTGGTGGGGAGCTGTTTTTT
>TRBV14|TRBJ2-7|NA|NA
CASSQDSFYEQYF
TGTGCCAGCAGCCAAGATTCCTTCTACGAGCAGTACTTC
>TRBV2|TRBJ2-2|TRBD2|NA
CASRIGRDGELFF
TGTGCCAGCAGAATAGGGAGGGACGGGGAGCTGTTTTTT
>TRBV19|TRBJ2-7|NA|NA
CASSIQASPNYEQYF
TGTGCCAGTAGTATTCAGGCATCTCCCAACTACGAGCAGTACTTC